Shown below are 12 T cell receptor beta chains from a single sample sequenced in a study of regulatory T cells in long-lasting Graves disease. Arm-PCR of CDR3 regions with iRepertoire HTBI primers generated TCR beta libraries. TCRdb analysed the multiplex PCR reads with MiXCR anew, one entry per CDR3 protein. The table has over 500,000 distinct CDR3 sequences, 16% seen once. Noted time point: newly diagnosed GD, antithyroid drugs for less than 3 months. The TCR library was made from RNA extracted from PBMCs. These data also formed part of another study, on T cells in Graves' hyperthyroidism and ophthalmopathy.

The specimen was peripheral blood mononuclear cells (PBMCs), collected at new diagnosis, from a patient treated with antithyroid drugs. The receptors derive from a woman in her twenties or thirties with Graves disease.

This chain joins TRBV7-9 and TRBJ2-2; D assignment may be TRBD1 or TRBD2 (5 bases each). CDR1 and CDR2 from the germline V gene are SEHNR and FQNEAQ (reference sequence). Trimming pared 3 bases from V and 4 bases from J, leaving 12 bases between. The CDR3 extends over 15 amino acids. The CDR3 DNA reads as TGTGCCAGCAGCTTTTATGGGGCGGGCACCGGGGAGCTGTTTTTT. This codes for CASSFYGAGTGELFF.

This clonotype was detected a few times. The chain uses TRBV6-2 or TRBV6-3 and TRBJ1-1; 8 bases are a match to TRBD1. With V trimmed by 6 bases and J by 11 bases, 8 bases remained unmatched. The CDR3 covers 12 residues. Germline V gene data show CDR1 as MNHEY and CDR2 as SVGEGT. The CDR3 spells CASRSGGAGAFF. DNA for the CDR3: TGTGCCAGCAGATCAGGGGGCGCGGGGGCTTTCTTT.

This clonotype was observed at least ten times. The chain uses TRBV20-1 and TRBJ1-6; the match to TRBD1 covers 10 bases. V shed 6 bases, J shed 6 bases, and the junction held 5 bases outside the gene matches. Germline CDR1 is DFQATT and CDR2 is SNEGSKA (reference sequence). The CDR3 loop spans 14 amino acids. DNA of the CDR3: TGCAGTGCCGCCCGGGACAGGGGTAATTCACCCCTCCACTTT. Protein product: CSAARDRGNSPLHF.

The sample holds many counts of this clonotype. The CDR3 region is CASSLDMGETQYF. The CDR3 DNA follows: TGTGCCAGCAGTCTAGACATGGGGGAGACCCAGTACTTC. This chain uses TRBV12-3 or TRBV12-4 with TRBJ2-5; no clear D. V shed 5 bases and J shed 5 bases, with 12 bases lying between them. CDR3 length: 13 amino acids.

The CDR3 region has the DNA TGTGCCAGTAGTATGGTGGGGACAGATACGCAGTATTTT. Translated, it gives CASSMVGTDTQYF. V gene TRBV19 combines with J gene TRBJ2-3; D ambiguous. V was cut by 3 bases and J by 3 bases, with 7 bases left in between. Germline V gene lookup returns CDR1 LNHDA and CDR2 SQIVND (reference sequence). The CDR3 is 13 residues long. Full variable domain (missing parts from reference TRBV19 and TRBJ2-3): DGGITQSPKYLFRKEGQNVTLSCEQNLNHDAMYWYRQDPGQGLRLIYYSQIVNDFQKGDIAEGYSVSREKKESFPLTVTSAQKNPTAFYLCASSMVGTDTQYFGPGTRLTVL.

This clonotype has a single count. V is TRBV7-9 and J is TRBJ2-5, with 12 positions matching TRBD2. Germline loops: CDR1 SEHNR, CDR2 FQNEAQ (reference sequence). The CDR3 loop spans 17 amino acids. Losses at the gene ends were 5 bases for V and 3 bases for J; bases not matched to a gene: 10. CDR3 sequence: CASSPSRLAGAKETQYF. DNA of the CDR3: TGTGCCAGCAGCCCATCGAGACTAGCGGGAGCGAAAGAGACCCAGTACTTC.

V usage is TRBV9 and J usage is TRBJ2-5, with 9 nucleotides matching TRBD2. The germline gives CDR1 SGDLS, CDR2 YYNGEE. V gave up 4 bases and J gave up 5 bases; unmatched junction bases: 12. The CDR3 length is 16 residues. The CDR3, as DNA: TGTGCCAGCAGCTCCCAACCAGCGGGAGGAGGGGAGACCCAGTACTTC. Protein: CASSSQPAGGGETQYF.

This clonotype was seen a few times. CDR3 protein: CASNDGRVGYEQYF. The CDR3 DNA follows: TGTGCCAGTAATGATGGACGGGTCGGCTACGAGCAGTACTTC. This chain uses TRBV19 with TRBJ2-7; D ambiguous. V dropped 7 bases and J dropped 3 bases, with 16 bases sitting between them. The CDR3 totals 14 residues. Germline CDR1 reads LNHDA; CDR2 reads SQIVND (reference sequence).

In its sample, this clonotype was seen many times. V is TRBV6-5 and J is TRBJ2-7; the match to TRBD2 covers 11 bases. This CDR3 comprises 15 residues. Germline V gene data show CDR1 as MNHEY and CDR2 as SVGAGI. V shed 3 bases and J 4 bases; nucleotides not matched to a gene: 5. The CDR3 DNA follows: TGTGCCAGCAGTTATAGCGGGAGGGCTTCTTACGAGCAGTACTTC. This translates into CASSYSGRASYEQYF.

In its sample, this clonotype was seen a few times. The J gene is TRBJ1-1, the V gene TRBV18; 8 positions match TRBD1. This CDR3 spans 16 amino acids. After removal of 3 bases from V and 0 bases from J, the junction contained 6 bases not matched to a gene. Looked up from germline, CDR1 is KGHSH and CDR2 is LQKENI. In nucleotides, the CDR3 is TGTGCCAGCTCACCTCGACAGGGGCCGATGAACACTGAAGCTTTCTTT. Translated: CASSPRQGPMNTEAFF.

This clonotype was seen at least ten times. The chain uses TRBV20-1 and TRBJ2-7; D is possibly TRBD2 (5 bases). Trimming stripped 5 bases from V and 0 bases from J, with 8 bases between. The CDR3 consists of 12 residues. Germline CDR1 DFQATT, CDR2 SNEGSKA (reference sequence). CDR3 bases: TGCAGTGCTGTTAGCGTCTCCTACGAGCAGTACTTC. This gives the protein CSAVSVSYEQYF.

The J gene is TRBJ2-7, the V gene TRBV28, with a weak D call TRBD2 (6 bases). The CDR3 has 14 residues. V dropped 8 bases and J dropped 2 bases, with 16 bases sitting between them. The germline V gene encodes CDR1 MDHEN and CDR2 SYDVKM. The CDR3 nucleotides read TGTGCCAGCTATACGCGGGGCCAGACCTACGAGCAGTACTTC. Its translation: CASYTRGQTYEQYF.